Listed below are T cell receptor beta chains from one sample, sequenced in a study of blood T cell repertoires in COVID-19. Using immunoSEQ multiplex PCR, the repertoire was profiled, and TCRdb retains in-frame clones only, with some absent. The top ten clones hold under 15% of a sample with about 220,000 clones, around 90% of them seen once. What was sequenced was PBMCs or T cells enriched from blood (not recorded which). These receptors were taken from a woman in her 50s with acute COVID-19. The CDR3 runs from the conserved cysteine through the conserved F or W. The order of the fields is clone size, J gene, D gene, CDR3 length, V gene, CDR3 protein, CDR3 DNA. D genes are given only for firm matches. Not all rows give a size; the values are once, few, many and, for expanded clones, a class.

abundance: NA; j_gene: TRBJ2-2; d_gene: TRBD1; len: 15; v_gene: TRBV28; CDR3aa: CASQPRTGNTGELFF; CDR3nt: TGTGCCAGCCAACCTAGGACAGGGAACACCGGGGAGCTGTTTTTT
abundance: NA; j_gene: TRBJ2-3; d_gene: NA; len: 14; v_gene: TRBV5-1; CDR3aa: CASSLPSRTDTQYF; CDR3nt: TGCGCCAGCAGCTTGCCTAGCCGCACAGATACGCAGTATTTT
abundance: NA; j_gene: TRBJ2-4; d_gene: TRBD2; len: 14; v_gene: TRBV7-9; CDR3aa: CASSTLAGKNIQYF; CDR3nt: TGTGCCAGCAGCACCCTAGCGGGGAAAAACATTCAGTACTTC
abundance: NA; j_gene: TRBJ2-7; d_gene: NA; len: 14; v_gene: TRBV19; CDR3aa: CASSISGLSYEQYF; CDR3nt: TGTGCCAGTAGTATTTCGGGACTCTCCTACGAGCAGTACTTC
abundance: NA; j_gene: TRBJ1-2; d_gene: NA; len: 12; v_gene: TRBV14; CDR3aa: CASSQSAGLYTF; CDR3nt: TGTGCCAGCAGCCAAAGTGCCGGACTCTACACCTTC
abundance: NA; j_gene: TRBJ1-1; d_gene: TRBD1; len: 16; v_gene: TRBV4-1; CDR3aa: CASSLQPGQGNTEAFF; CDR3nt: TGCGCCAGCAGCCTACAACCGGGACAGGGGAACACTGAAGCTTTCTTT
abundance: NA; j_gene: TRBJ2-1; d_gene: TRBD2; len: 16; v_gene: TRBV4-2; CDR3aa: CASSLTVGGAYNEQFF; CDR3nt: TGTGCCAGCAGCCTTACCGTGGGGGGGGCCTACAATGAGCAGTTCTTC
abundance: NA; j_gene: TRBJ1-5; d_gene: NA; len: 14; v_gene: TRBV10-2; CDR3aa: CATARGSSNQPQHF; CDR3nt: TGCGCCACCGCCCGGGGGTCCAGCAATCAGCCCCAGCATTTT
abundance: medium-sized; j_gene: TRBJ2-2; d_gene: TRBD2; len: 18; v_gene: TRBV27; CDR3aa: CASRDGTSGLPWPGELFF; CDR3nt: TGTGCCAGCAGGGATGGGACTAGCGGTCTCCCCTGGCCCGGGGAGCTGTTTTTT
abundance: NA; j_gene: TRBJ1-5; d_gene: NA; len: 14; v_gene: TRBV19; CDR3aa: CASSIQNSNQPQHF; CDR3nt: TGTGCCAGTAGTATTCAAAATAGCAATCAGCCCCAGCATTTT
abundance: NA; j_gene: TRBJ2-1; d_gene: TRBD2; len: 17; v_gene: TRBV9; CDR3aa: CASSPRLAGHPYNEQFF; CDR3nt: TGTGCCAGCAGCCCAAGACTAGCGGGACACCCCTACAATGAGCAGTTCTTC
abundance: NA; j_gene: TRBJ1-4; d_gene: NA; len: 15; v_gene: TRBV6-5; CDR3aa: CASSTTQGGREKLFF; CDR3nt: TGTGCCAGCAGTACAACGCAGGGAGGCCGTGAAAAACTGTTTTTT
abundance: NA; j_gene: TRBJ2-1; d_gene: NA; len: 13; v_gene: TRBV5-1; CDR3aa: CASSLVPGDEQFF; CDR3nt: TGCGCCAGCAGCTTGGTCCCCGGGGATGAGCAGTTCTTC
abundance: NA; j_gene: TRBJ2-1; d_gene: TRBD1; len: 14; v_gene: TRBV28; CDR3aa: CASIADRGHNEQFF; CDR3nt: TGTGCCAGCATCGCAGACAGGGGCCACAATGAGCAGTTCTTC
abundance: NA; j_gene: TRBJ2-2; d_gene: NA; len: 13; v_gene: TRBV3-1/TRBV3-2; CDR3aa: CASSQGGTGELFF; CDR3nt: TGTGCCAGCAGCCAAGGAGGGACCGGGGAGCTGTTTTTT
abundance: once; j_gene: TRBJ2-2; d_gene: TRBD2; len: 16; v_gene: TRBV9; CDR3aa: CASSVVSSGRTGELFF; CDR3nt: TGTGCCAGCAGCGTAGTATCTAGCGGACGCACCGGGGAGCTGTTTTTT
abundance: NA; j_gene: TRBJ2-2; d_gene: TRBD2; len: 15; v_gene: TRBV7-6; CDR3aa: CASSPSGVNTGELFF; CDR3nt: TGTGCCAGCAGCCCCAGCGGGGTGAACACCGGGGAGCTGTTTTTT
abundance: NA; j_gene: TRBJ2-2; d_gene: NA; len: 17; v_gene: TRBV6-2/TRBV6-3; CDR3aa: CASSDLVRRMRTGELFF; CDR3nt: TGTGCCAGCAGTGACCTTGTTCGACGGATGAGGACCGGGGAGCTGTTTTTT
abundance: NA; j_gene: TRBJ2-2; d_gene: NA; len: 14; v_gene: TRBV19; CDR3aa: CASSSPGNTGELFF; CDR3nt: TGTGCCAGTAGTAGCCCGGGGAACACCGGGGAGCTGTTTTTT
abundance: NA; j_gene: TRBJ1-1; d_gene: NA; len: 19; v_gene: TRBV7-9; CDR3aa: CASSLEGETESGFNSEAFF; CDR3nt: TGTGCCAGCAGCTTAGAGGGTGAGACAGAGTCCGGGTTCAACTCTGAAGCTTTCTTT
abundance: NA; j_gene: TRBJ2-5; d_gene: NA; len: 14; v_gene: TRBV7-3; CDR3aa: CASSSLLTGETQYF; CDR3nt: TGTGCCAGCAGCTCACTGTTGACCGGGGAGACCCAGTACTTC
abundance: NA; j_gene: TRBJ1-3; d_gene: NA; len: 14; v_gene: TRBV6-5; CDR3aa: CASSWTAPGNTIYF; CDR3nt: TGTGCCAGCAGTTGGACAGCACCAGGAAACACCATATATTTT
abundance: NA; j_gene: TRBJ2-1; d_gene: NA; len: 17; v_gene: TRBV21-1; CDR3aa: CASSKGFIAGSYNEQFF; CDR3nt: TGTGCCAGCAGCAAAGGCTTCATAGCGGGCTCCTACAATGAGCAGTTCTTC
abundance: NA; j_gene: TRBJ1-2; d_gene: NA; len: 12; v_gene: TRBV7-9; CDR3aa: CASTTANYGYTF; CDR3nt: TGTGCCAGCACGACAGCTAACTATGGCTACACCTTC
abundance: NA; j_gene: TRBJ2-2; d_gene: TRBD1; len: 15; v_gene: TRBV5-4; CDR3aa: CASSPPGQGAGELFF; CDR3nt: TGTGCCAGCAGCCCACCGGGACAGGGGGCCGGGGAGCTGTTTTTT
abundance: NA; j_gene: TRBJ1-1; d_gene: NA; len: 13; v_gene: TRBV10-3; CDR3aa: CAIRAHRDTEAFF; CDR3nt: TGTGCCATCAGAGCACACCGGGACACTGAAGCTTTCTTT
abundance: NA; j_gene: TRBJ1-2; d_gene: NA; len: 15; v_gene: TRBV2; CDR3aa: CASVTRGTINYGYTF; CDR3nt: TGTGCCAGCGTAACCCGGGGGACTATCAACTATGGCTACACCTTC
abundance: NA; j_gene: TRBJ2-1; d_gene: TRBD2; len: 18; v_gene: TRBV5-5; CDR3aa: CASSSTSGSRPSYNEQFF; CDR3nt: TGTGCCAGCAGCTCGACTAGCGGGAGCCGCCCATCCTACAATGAGCAGTTCTTC
abundance: NA; j_gene: TRBJ2-5; d_gene: NA; len: 14; v_gene: TRBV7-3; CDR3aa: CASSLTGPGETQYF; CDR3nt: TGTGCCAGCAGCTTAACCGGCCCAGGAGAGACCCAGTACTTC
abundance: NA; j_gene: TRBJ1-6; d_gene: NA; len: 15; v_gene: TRBV6-5; CDR3aa: CASNPSGFPNSPLHF; CDR3nt: TGTGCCAGCAACCCGTCGGGTTTTCCTAATTCACCCCTCCACTTT
abundance: NA; j_gene: TRBJ2-2; d_gene: NA; len: 13; v_gene: TRBV7-9; CDR3aa: CASTPGLPGELFF; CDR3nt: TGTGCCAGCACTCCCGGACTTCCCGGGGAGCTGTTTTTT
abundance: NA; j_gene: TRBJ1-5; d_gene: TRBD1; len: 15; v_gene: TRBV27; CDR3aa: CASKVQGAPNQPQHF; CDR3nt: TGTGCCAGCAAGGTTCAGGGGGCCCCTAATCAGCCCCAGCATTTT
abundance: NA; j_gene: TRBJ2-7; d_gene: NA; len: 14; v_gene: TRBV29-1; CDR3aa: CSVGDWTGRGEQYF; CDR3nt: TGCAGCGTTGGGGACTGGACAGGCCGTGGCGAGCAGTACTTC